The next 32 T cell receptor beta chains were all read from a single sample in a study of blood T cell repertoires in COVID-19. Produced via immunoSEQ multiplex PCR; TCRdb's table is partial and in-frame only. The repertoire includes approximately 150,000 clones, over 80% of them detected once, and around 38% sits in the top ten. Sequenced input: peripheral blood. These receptors were collected from a man in his forties or fifties who had recovered from COVID-19.

The chain employs TRBV5-1 and TRBJ1-6, with 7 bases that match TRBD1. CDR1 and CDR2 (germline): SGHRS, YFSETQ. The CDR3 is made up of 15 amino acids. V lost 5 bases and J lost 8; bases outside the gene matches: 10. CDR3 sequence reads: CASSLAGTEYSPLHF. The CDR3 bases are TGCGCCAGCAGTCTAGCCGGGACAGAGTATTCACCCCTCCACTTT.

The V gene is TRBV15, the J gene TRBJ2-7; 7 bases align to TRBD2. Unmatched junction bases numbered 11, after V lost 6 bases and J lost 3 bases. This CDR3 has 15 residues. CDR1 and CDR2 (germline): LNHNV, YYDKDF (reference sequence). For the CDR3, the DNA is TGTGCCACCAGTCCTCGCGGGGGTCTGGGCTACGAGCAGTACTTC. This codes for CATSPRGGLGYEQYF.

V and J are TRBV7-9 and TRBJ2-5; D remains ambiguous. CDR3 size: 15 residues. The germline V and J ends were trimmed by 1 base and 5 bases, with 14 bases remaining between them. Germline V gene lookup returns CDR1 SEHNR and CDR2 FQNEAQ (reference sequence). CDR3 bases: TGTGCCAGCAGCTTAGGGCAGGAATTTGGCGAGACCCAGTACTTC. The encoded protein is CASSLGQEFGETQYF.

The rearrangement links TRBV6-2 or TRBV6-3 to TRBJ2-7; TRBD2 matches at 7 bases. This CDR3 is 14 amino acids long. V lost 5 bases, J lost 9 bases, and 13 bases stayed unmatched. Germline CDR1 and CDR2: MNHEY and SVGEGT. CDR3 region: CASSELAAPHMQYF. For the CDR3, the DNA is TGTGCCAGCAGTGAGCTAGCGGCGCCCCACATGCAGTACTTC.

The V gene is TRBV27, the J gene TRBJ2-1, with TRBD2 matching over 9 bases. The CDR3 has 15 amino acids. The V and J ends lost 3 bases and 6 bases, in that order; junction bases with no gene match: 6. Germline CDR1 is MNHEY and CDR2 is SMNVEV (reference sequence). This CDR3 reads CASSLSSGGSNEQFF. In DNA, the CDR3 is TGTGCCAGCAGTTTGTCGAGCGGGGGGTCCAATGAGCAGTTCTTC.

The chain links TRBV5-6 to TRBJ1-1, with TRBD1 matching 7 bases. This CDR3 has 15 amino acids. Germline V CDR1 and CDR2: SGHDT, YYEEEE. J gave up 0 bases and V 0 bases, and 2 bases lay outside the gene matches. The CDR3 loop is CASSLVTGMNTEAFF. CDR3 DNA: TGTGCCAGCAGCTTGGTGACAGGGATGAACACTGAAGCTTTCTTT.

This clone was observed a handful of times. An end of the junction does not agree with germline; a read error may underlie this. The chain combines TRBV4-2 with TRBJ2-5, with TRBD1 matching 7 bases. Germline V gene sequence: CDR1 LGHNA, CDR2 YNFKEQ. The CDR3 is made up of 15 amino acids. This CDR3 reads CASTQNRGRQETQYF. The CDR3 nucleotides read TGTGCCAGCACCCAAAACAGGGGTCGACAAGAGACCCAGTACTTC.

V usage is TRBV24-1 and J usage is TRBJ2-1, with D tentatively TRBD1 (7 bases). Trimming left V 5 bases short and J 4 bases short, with 11 bases between. There are 14 residues in the CDR3. Germline V lookup: CDR1 KGHDR, CDR2 SFDVKD. The CDR3 spells CATSAGGTYNEQFF. The CDR3 DNA reads as TGTGCCACCAGTGCAGGGGGGACTTACAATGAGCAGTTCTTC.

J is TRBJ2-2 and V is TRBV5-6; D possibly corresponds to TRBD2 (6 bases). Germline V gene sequence: CDR1 SGHDT, CDR2 YYEEEE. The V end was cut by 4 bases, the J end by 3 bases, with 16 bases between. This CDR3 comprises 16 residues. The CDR3 protein is CASSRRGRGDTGELFF. In DNA, the CDR3 is TGTGCCAGCAGCCGCCGGGGTCGCGGGGACACCGGGGAGCTGTTTTTT.

The chain combines TRBV9 with TRBJ2-1; TRBD1 matches 8 bases. With V trimmed by 4 bases and J by 5 bases, 5 bases remained unmatched. CDR1 and CDR2 from the germline V gene are SGDLS and YYNGEE. This CDR3 comprises 14 residues. DNA for the CDR3: TGTGCCAGCAGCACCTTCAGGGGGCACAATGAGCAGTTCTTC. It translates to CASSTFRGHNEQFF.

This clone was seen a handful of times. The V gene is TRBV4-1, the J gene TRBJ2-2, with a tentative D call TRBD1 (6 bases). With 4 bases removed from V and 6 bases from J, the gap between germline ends came to 15 bases. Germline CDR1 is MGHRA and CDR2 is YSYEKL. This CDR3 contains 15 residues. This CDR3 reads CASSPTGPRAGELFF. DNA for the CDR3: TGCGCCAGCAGCCCGACAGGTCCCCGGGCCGGGGAGCTGTTTTTT.

This CDR3 reads CASSLLTEQYF. The CDR3 coding sequence is TGTGCCAGCAGCTTGCTGACAGAGCAGTACTTC. The J gene is TRBJ2-7, the V gene TRBV5-6; no clear D gene. The CDR3 totals 11 residues. Germline V gene lookup returns CDR1 SGHDT and CDR2 YYEEEE. V lost 1 base to trimming and J lost 7 bases, with 6 bases between them.

This chain uses TRBV5-1 with TRBJ1-2; D not certain. This CDR3 is built from 14 residues. Trimming pared 4 bases from V and 12 bases from J, leaving 22 bases between. CDR1 and CDR2 from the germline V gene are SGHRS and YFSETQ. CDR3 nucleotides: TGCGCCAGCAGCCCCCTGGGAGCCGATCTTGGTGACACCTTC. The encoded protein is CASSPLGADLGDTF.

This clone has only one observation. The chain employs TRBV2 and TRBJ2-7, with TRBD2 matching over 11 bases. The CDR3 covers 16 residues. Germline CDR1 is SNHLY and CDR2 is FYNNEI. The junction had 8 bases not matched to a gene; V was cut back by 1 base and J by 6 bases. The CDR3 here is CASSEGSSGGVSEQYF. CDR3 bases: TGTGCCAGCAGTGAAGGTAGTAGCGGGGGGGTAAGCGAGCAGTACTTC.

This clone turned up a few times. This chain joins TRBV6-5 and TRBJ1-3, with 7 positions matching TRBD1. V shed 4 bases and J 4 bases; nucleotides not matched to a gene: 10. The CDR3 sequence is 16 residues long. Germline V gene sequence: CDR1 MNHEY, CDR2 SVGAGI. This chain's CDR3 is CASSSLRQGRGNTIYF. CDR3 in DNA: TGTGCCAGCAGTTCCCTGCGACAGGGAAGAGGAAACACCATATATTTT.

This clone was observed a few times. The J gene is TRBJ1-6, the V gene TRBV6-5; D is undetermined. Germline CDR1 is MNHEY and CDR2 is SVGAGI. The CDR3 has 13 residues. Trimming cost V 4 bases and J 7 bases, with 8 bases left between them. The CDR3 bases are TGTGCCAGCAGTTTTAAGGAGAATTCACCCCTCCACTTT. Its protein product is CASSFKENSPLHF.

The gene calls are TRBV6-5 and TRBJ1-1, with TRBD1 matching over 10 bases. With V trimmed by 2 bases and J by 4 bases, 1 base remained unmatched. The CDR3 runs to 14 residues. The V gene's germline CDR1 is MNHEY and CDR2 SVGAGI. For the CDR3, the DNA is TGTGCCAGCAGTTACGGACAGGGGGTCACTGAAGCTTTCTTT. Translation gives CASSYGQGVTEAFF.

The rearrangement joins TRBV4-1 to TRBJ2-7; 9 bases match TRBD1. With 1 base clipped from V and 3 bases from J, the junction kept 7 bases outside the gene matches. Germline assignment: CDR1 MGHRA and CDR2 YSYEKL. CDR3 length: 16 amino acids. The CDR3 DNA reads as TGCGCCAGCAGCCAAGCTGGGACAGGGCCTTTCTACGAGCAGTACTTC. The encoded protein is CASSQAGTGPFYEQYF.

This chain uses TRBV27 with TRBJ2-3; TRBD1 agrees at 8 bases. J lost 2 bases, V lost 7 bases, and 8 bases had no gene match. Germline lookup yields CDR1 MNHEY and CDR2 SMNVEV (reference sequence). The CDR3 spans 15 residues. The CDR3 region is CASTPGTGPTDTQYF. CDR3 nucleotides: TGTGCCAGCACCCCGGGGACAGGACCCACAGATACGCAGTATTTT.

The gene calls are TRBV6-5 and TRBJ1-1, with D unclear. The V end lost 0 bases, the J end lost 6 bases, and 14 bases lay between the germline ends. The V gene's germline CDR1 is MNHEY and CDR2 SVGAGI. There are 15 residues in the CDR3. The chain's CDR3 is CASSYSTEGWAEAFF. The CDR3 region has the DNA TGTGCCAGCAGTTACTCGACGGAGGGCTGGGCTGAAGCTTTCTTT.

CDR3 protein: CASSYKPRSQRDQPQHF. The CDR3 DNA reads as TGTGCCAGCAGTTATAAACCACGGTCCCAGCGCGATCAGCCCCAGCATTTT. The genes are TRBV6-9 and TRBJ1-5; D is ambiguous. Germline V gene sequence: CDR1 MNHGY, CDR2 SVAAGI. The V end lost 2 bases, the J end lost 5 bases, and 19 bases lay between the germline ends. The CDR3 has 17 residues.

This chain uses TRBV19 with TRBJ2-3; perhaps TRBD1 as D (5 bases). CDR3 size: 14 residues. V was trimmed by 5 bases and J by 0 bases, leaving 9 bases between them. Germline CDR1 LNHDA, CDR2 SQIVND (reference sequence). CDR3 region: CASSEQASTDTQYF. The CDR3, as DNA: TGTGCCAGTAGTGAACAGGCTAGCACAGATACGCAGTATTTT.

V gene TRBV6-5 combines with J gene TRBJ2-7, with D possibly being TRBD1 (5 bases). Germline-derived CDR1 and CDR2 are MNHEY and SVGAGI. Trimming removed 0 bases at V and 7 bases at J, with 10 bases between. This CDR3 is 13 amino acids long. CDR3: CASSYSGPREQYF. For the CDR3, the DNA is TGTGCCAGCAGTTACTCGGGGCCAAGGGAGCAGTACTTC.

CDR3 loop: CASSRGTYEQYF. The CDR3 DNA reads TGTGCCAGCAGTCGGGGGACGTACGAGCAGTACTTC. V and J are TRBV12-3 or TRBV12-4 and TRBJ2-7, with D possibly being TRBD2 (6 bases). V was trimmed by 5 bases and J by 4 bases, leaving 9 bases between them. The CDR3 runs to 12 residues.

In its sample, this clone was seen once. The chain has TRBV4-1 and TRBJ1-1; D ambiguous. This CDR3 is 16 amino acids long. The V gene's germline CDR1 is MGHRA and CDR2 YSYEKL. V dropped 1 base and J dropped 10 bases, with 22 bases sitting between them. Here the CDR3 DNA reads TGCGCCAGCAGCCAAGTTGCGGGTCAAACCCTCCGGGGAGCTTTCTTT. This encodes CASSQVAGQTLRGAFF.

V is TRBV27 and J is TRBJ1-1, with D maybe TRBD1 (5 bases). V was shortened by 5 bases and J by 11 bases, with 18 bases between the two germline ends. The CDR3 is made up of 13 amino acids. Per germline, CDR1 MNHEY and CDR2 SMNVEV (reference sequence). The CDR3 reads CASSPDVLGVAFF. For the CDR3, the DNA is TGTGCCAGCAGTCCGGACGTCCTAGGGGTCGCTTTCTTT.

The chain carries TRBV20-1 and TRBJ2-1; 10 nucleotides agree with TRBD2. V was clipped by 3 bases and J by 3 bases; unmatched bases: 5. The CDR3 covers 15 residues. Germline lookup yields CDR1 DFQATT and CDR2 SNEGSKA (reference sequence). The CDR3 loop is CSASGTSGDYNEQFF. The CDR3 nucleotides read TGCAGTGCTAGTGGAACTAGCGGGGACTACAATGAGCAGTTCTTC.

The chain uses TRBV4-2 and TRBJ2-2; TRBD1 agrees at 8 bases. Germline V gene data show CDR1 as LGHNA and CDR2 as YNFKEQ. Germline trimming cut 5 bases from V and 3 bases from J; bases unmatched to any gene: 2. The length of the CDR3 is 14 residues. CDR3 loop: CASSAGGYTGELFF. CDR3 coding DNA: TGTGCCAGCAGCGCAGGGGGCTACACCGGGGAGCTGTTTTTT.

This sequence joins TRBV7-2 and TRBJ2-5; D is perhaps TRBD2 (7 bases). Germline loops: CDR1 SGHTA, CDR2 FQGNSA. Trimming cost V 3 bases and J 3 bases, with 11 bases left between them. The CDR3 sequence is 14 residues long. The DNA of the CDR3 is TGTGCCAGCAGCTTTGGCGGGGGCAAAGAGACCCAGTACTTC. It is translated as CASSFGGGKETQYF.

The rearrangement uses TRBV7-2 and TRBJ2-3; D remains ambiguous. The germline V and J ends were trimmed by 5 bases and 2 bases, with 17 bases remaining between them. The germline CDR1 and CDR2 sequences are SGHTA and FQGNSA. The CDR3 is 16 amino acids. DNA for the CDR3: TGTGCCAGCAGCCCTAATGGGCCCACCTCCACAGATACGCAGTATTTT. The encoded protein is CASSPNGPTSTDTQYF.

This chain links TRBV27 with TRBJ2-1, with TRBD1 matching 8 bases. The CDR3 runs 13 residues. Germline loops: CDR1 MNHEY, CDR2 SMNVEV (reference sequence). V lost 10 bases, J lost 6 bases, and 8 bases stayed unmatched. CDR3 DNA: TGTGCCACCGGAGGACAGGGACGCAATGAGCAGTTCTTC. It translates to CATGGQGRNEQFF.

The chain's CDR3 is CASSPSRDGETQYF. In nucleotides, the CDR3 is TGTGCCAGCAGTCCCTCGCGGGATGGAGAGACCCAGTACTTC. V and J are TRBV6-5 and TRBJ2-5; TRBD2 is a possible D gene (6 bases). The CDR3 length is 14 residues. The germline V gene has CDR1 MNHEY and CDR2 SVGAGI. V shed 5 bases and J shed 4 bases, with 14 bases lying between them.